Sequencing of this T cell receptor beta chain was carried out in a study of blood T cell repertoires in COVID-19. Study details: Collection of acute and convalescent COVID-19 samples took place in the United States, Italy and Spain. Nucleic acid was either cDNA or gDNA, and it came from T cells, B-cell-depleted T cells, or PBMCs.

CDR1 is SGHNT and CDR2 is YENEEA in the germline V gene. The CDR3 is 20 residues long. V gave up 4 bases and J gave up 4 bases; unmatched junction bases: 20. Original methodology: It was from reference gene primer amplification that nucleated cell counts were estimated. Method: immunoSEQ multiplex PCR; TCRdb's copy keeps in-frame clones and lacks some. D and trimming were read from the DNA, whereas the V and J calls and clone size are those reported in that table. The table lists 130,000 to 150,000 clones, roughly 84% of them singletons. The sample was peripheral blood. The chain recombines TRBV11-3 with TRBJ2-1, with 9 bases lining up with TRBD1. The TCR sequence derives from a man in his 60s with active or convalescent COVID-19. CDR3 nucleotide sequence: TGTGCCAGCAGCTCCTCCCCCGGGACAGGGATCGGTCGGATTTACAATGAGCAGTTCTTC. This codes for CASSSSPGTGIGRIYNEQFF.